This T cell receptor beta chain was identified in a study of shared clonotypes between healthy human individuals. Researchers drew on approximately 92 million PBMCs for genomic DNA from unsorted samples. Sequencing used immunoSEQ multiplex PCR; TCRdb keeps in-frame clones, though not all of them. The sample yields over 400,000 clones, approximately 81% seen once. This CDR3 is built from 15 residues. Germline CDR1 reads SNHLY; CDR2 reads FYNNEI. V lost 4 bases and J lost 2, with 15 bases in between. This clonotype was sampled from a woman aged 35 to 49 in good health. Some clones in this sample may be carry-over from other donors' samples. This rearrangement joins TRBV2 to TRBJ2-7, with D perhaps matching TRBD2 (6 bases). Sequenced: PBMCs. The CDR3 DNA reads as TGTGCCAGCAGTGTCGCGGGGTGGGGCCCCTACGAGCAGTACTTC. This gives the protein CASSVAGWGPYEQYF.